The 25 T cell receptor beta chains reported below all come from one sample, sequenced in a study of blood T cells in healthy people across ages. Using a J-beta primer mix together with a sample-barcoded 5' primer, a second PCR was run for about 6 to 11 cycles. TCRdb re-analysed the 5' RACE reads in MiXCR, keeping a single row per CDR3 protein. Of around 1,700,000 distinct CDR3 sequences listed, roughly 27% are singletons. The material sequenced was blood. Source of these receptors: a woman between 25 and 40 years old in good health.

V and J are TRBV13 and TRBJ2-5; tentative D call: TRBD2 (7 bases). The CDR3 has 15 amino acids. Trimming removed 5 bases at V and 5 bases at J, with 18 bases between. CDR1 and CDR2 from the germline V gene are PRHDT and FYEKMQ (reference sequence). CDR3 in amino acids: CASSPGGGFWETQYF. The DNA for the CDR3 is TGTGCCAGCAGCCCTGGGGGGGGCTTTTGGGAGACCCAGTACTTC.

This clonotype was counted ten times or more. This chain connects TRBV10-2 to TRBJ2-1; either TRBD1 or TRBD2 may fit D (5 bases each). The V end was cut by 6 bases, the J end by 7 bases, with 19 bases between. This CDR3 has 15 residues. Per germline, CDR1 WSHSY and CDR2 SAAADI. The CDR3 reads CASSRDLFLGNEQFF. Written as DNA, the CDR3 is TGCGCCAGCAGCAGGGACCTTTTCCTTGGTAATGAGCAGTTCTTC.

The chain links TRBV20-1 to TRBJ2-4; tentatively, D is TRBD2 (7 bases). The V and J ends lost 0 bases and 8 bases respectively, with 17 bases between them. The CDR3 covers 15 residues. The germline V gene encodes CDR1 DFQATT and CDR2 SNEGSKA (reference sequence). CDR3 amino acids: CSARDLFGGRDIQYF. The CDR3 DNA follows: TGCAGTGCTAGAGATCTCTTCGGGGGGCGGGACATTCAGTACTTC.

This clonotype was found a few times. V usage is TRBV4-1 and J usage is TRBJ1-5, with 8 positions matching TRBD1. Germline trimming cut 4 bases from V and 7 bases from J; bases unmatched to any gene: 15. Germline-derived CDR1 and CDR2 are MGHRA and YSYEKL. This CDR3 spans 17 amino acids. CDR3 nucleotides: TGCGCCAGCAGCCCCCAGCCGGGCAGGGGGCTAGGACAGCCCCAGCATTTT. Protein sequence: CASSPQPGRGLGQPQHF.

This clonotype appeared many times. The chain employs TRBV20-1 and TRBJ2-7; 7 bases fit TRBD2. V trimming: 0 bases; J trimming: 7 bases; junction bases outside the gene matches: 12. This CDR3 comprises 15 residues. The germline gives CDR1 DFQATT, CDR2 SNEGSKA (reference sequence). CDR3 sequence (DNA): TGCAGTGCTAGAGATGGGCGGGAGTCCTCGGGGGAGCAGTACTTC. Protein: CSARDGRESSGEQYF.

The chain recombines TRBV20-1 with TRBJ2-5, with 12 bases lining up with TRBD2. Germline CDR1 DFQATT, CDR2 SNEGSKA (reference sequence). V shed 6 bases, J shed 2 bases, and the junction held 13 bases outside the gene matches. The CDR3 sequence is 17 residues long. Here the CDR3 reads CSASRDIGLAGQETQYF. For the CDR3, the DNA is TGCAGTGCCAGCCGGGACATCGGACTAGCGGGACAAGAGACCCAGTACTTC.

This clonotype has only a few counts. A much larger clone differs from this one at a single base, so this may be a read error. This chain uses TRBV29-1 with TRBJ2-6, with D possibly being TRBD1 (5 bases). The CDR3 runs 13 residues. Germline CDR1 reads SQVTM; CDR2 reads ANQGSEA. CDR3 bases: TGCAGCGTCAGGAGCTCTGGGGCCAACGTCCGGACTTTC. This codes for CSVRSSGANVRTF.

The chain combines TRBV15 with TRBJ2-7; D is uncertain. Looked up from germline, CDR1 is LNHNV and CDR2 is YYDKDF (reference sequence). This CDR3 has 13 residues. V lost 0 bases, J lost 7 bases, and 10 bases lay in between. The CDR3 loop is CATSRDRAREQYF. The CDR3 bases are TGTGCCACCAGCAGAGATCGAGCGCGGGAGCAGTACTTC.

This chain joins TRBV7-2 and TRBJ2-1, with a weak D call TRBD2 (6 bases). The V gene lost 5 bases and the J gene lost 8 bases, with 10 bases spanning the gap. The CDR3 length is 12 residues. Germline V gene lookup returns CDR1 SGHTA and CDR2 FQGNSA. CDR3: CASSIRGYEQFF. DNA for the CDR3: TGTGCCAGCAGCATTCGGGGGTATGAGCAGTTCTTC.

Comments on this clonotype: A much larger clonotype is one base distant, so this may be a read error. The conserved phenylalanine or tryptophan is not found at the CDR3 terminus, so this likely reflects a read error. The chain carries TRBV12-3 or TRBV12-4 and TRBJ2-1; no clear D. V lost 6 bases and J 5 bases, leaving 14 bases between the germline ends. This CDR3 contains 14 residues. CDR3 bases: TGTGCCAGCAGCTTCCTATCGGCCCACAATGAGCAGTTCGTC. It yields the protein CASSFLSAHNEQFV.

This clonotype was seen a few times. The V and J genes are TRBV4-1 and TRBJ1-2; TRBD1 is a possible D gene (5 bases). The CDR3 extends over 15 amino acids. Germline V gives CDR1 MGHRA, CDR2 YSYEKL. V was cut by 1 base and J by 6 bases, with 15 bases left in between. CDR3 amino acids: CASSQVPPGANGYTF. The DNA for the CDR3 is TGCGCCAGCAGCCAAGTGCCCCCCGGGGCGAATGGCTACACCTTC.

The rearrangement uses TRBV4-1 and TRBJ2-1; a possible D gene is TRBD2 (5 bases). V was trimmed by 3 bases and J by 4 bases, leaving 13 bases between them. Germline V gene data show CDR1 as MGHRA and CDR2 as YSYEKL. This CDR3 contains 15 residues. CDR3 residues: CASSQFIRGYNEQFF. CDR3 DNA: TGCGCCAGCAGCCAGTTTATTCGGGGATACAATGAGCAGTTCTTC.

This clonotype has only a few counts. The V gene is TRBV12-3 or TRBV12-4, the J gene TRBJ2-7; D ambiguous. The CDR3 length is 13 residues. The V end lost 8 bases, the J end lost 5 bases, and 16 bases lay between the germline ends. DNA for the CDR3: TGTGCCAGCTCCTCCCAAGGGTACCACGAGCAGTACTTC. It yields the protein CASSSQGYHEQYF.

J is TRBJ2-1 and V is TRBV10-1; possible D gene TRBD1, 6 bases. The CDR3 has 14 amino acids. Trimming took off 9 bases at V and 2 bases at J, with 14 bases between the two ends. The germline V gene has CDR1 WNHNN and CDR2 SYGVQD (reference sequence). CDR3 residues: CASSDSVTYNEQFF. CDR3 DNA: TGCGCCAGTTCGGACAGTGTTACCTACAATGAGCAGTTCTTC.

This chain uses TRBV10-2 with TRBJ2-2; D call uncertain. The CDR3 covers 14 residues. Germline V gene sequence: CDR1 WSHSY, CDR2 SAAADI. V was cut by 4 bases and J by 4 bases, with 10 bases left in between. DNA for the CDR3: TGCGCCAGCAGTGTTGGTCATCCCACCGGGGAGCTGTTTTTT. Protein: CASSVGHPTGELFF.

The chain has TRBV7-9 and TRBJ2-2; D unclear. V was clipped by 7 bases and J by 5 bases, with 11 bases between them. This CDR3 comprises 13 residues. CDR1 and CDR2 from the germline V gene are SEHNR and FQNEAQ (reference sequence). The CDR3 region is CASTGRETGELFF. The DNA of the CDR3 is TGTGCCAGCACCGGCCGCGAGACCGGGGAGCTGTTTTTT. Using reference TRBV7-9 and TRBJ2-2 for the parts outside the CDR3, the full variable domain is DTGVSQNPRHKITKRGQNVTFRCDPISEHNRLYWYRQTLGQGPEFLTYFQNEAQLEKSRLLSDRFSAERPKGSFSTLEIQRTEQGDSAMYLCASTGRETGELFFGEGSRLTVL.

This chain connects TRBV2 to TRBJ1-5; 10 bases are shared with TRBD1. This CDR3 has 18 residues. Trimming cost V 3 bases and J 3 bases; bases outside gene matches: 11. Germline lookup yields CDR1 SNHLY and CDR2 FYNNEI. The DNA of the CDR3 is TGTGCCAGCAGTGATGACAGGGGGCGCGGGGACCTCAATCAGCCCCAGCATTTT. Its translation: CASSDDRGRGDLNQPQHF. Full variable domain (outside the CDR3, taken from reference TRBV2 and TRBJ1-5): EPEVTQTPSHQVTQMGQEVILRCVPISNHLYFYWYRQILGQKVEFLVSFYNNEISEKSEIFDDQFSVERPDGSNFTLKIRSTKLEDSAMYFCASSDDRGRGDLNQPQHFGDGTRLSIL.

V usage is TRBV2 and J usage is TRBJ2-5; D remains ambiguous. With 7 bases removed from V and 6 bases from J, the gap between germline ends came to 9 bases. The CDR3 spans 11 residues. CDR1 SNHLY and CDR2 FYNNEI come from the germline V gene. CDR3: CASTSTQTQYF. CDR3 bases: TGTGCCAGCACGTCAACCCAGACCCAGTACTTC.

This clonotype was seen ten or more times. The chain employs TRBV7-2 and TRBJ2-6; D is unclear. V lost 3 bases, J lost 2 bases, and 17 bases lay in between. The CDR3 sequence is 18 residues long. Germline V gene lookup returns CDR1 SGHTA and CDR2 FQGNSA. CDR3 sequence: CASSFSGPPLPGANVLTF. CDR3 DNA sequence: TGTGCCAGCAGCTTTTCCGGGCCCCCCCTCCCTGGGGCCAACGTCCTGACTTTC.

The rearrangement links TRBV29-1 to TRBJ1-2, with 9 bases fitting TRBD1. This CDR3 has 14 residues. Unmatched junction bases numbered 10, after V lost 7 bases and J lost 4 bases. CDR1 and CDR2 (germline): SQVTM, ANQGSEA. This CDR3 is CSAAAPTGGYGYTF. CDR3 nucleotide sequence: TGCAGCGCCGCGGCACCGACAGGGGGCTATGGCTACACCTTC. Full variable domain (rest looked up from reference TRBV29-1 and TRBJ1-2): SAVISQKPSRDICQRGTSLTIQCQVDSQVTMMFWYRQQPGQSLTLIATANQGSEATYESGFVIDKFPISRPNLTFSTLTVSNMSPEDSSIYLCSAAAPTGGYGYTFGSGTRLTVV.

The genes are TRBV18 and TRBJ1-5; D possibly corresponds to TRBD1 (5 bases). The germline gives CDR1 KGHSH, CDR2 LQKENI. Trimming cost V 4 bases and J 1 base, with 11 bases left between them. This CDR3 is 15 amino acids long. The CDR3 DNA is TGTGCCAGCTCACGCGAGGGGTCGAGCAATCAGCCCCAGCATTTT. It codes for CASSREGSSNQPQHF.

The CDR3 is CASNQGEENNEQFF. CDR3 DNA sequence: TGTGCCAGCAATCAGGGGGAAGAGAACAATGAGCAGTTCTTC. The chain links TRBV7-2 to TRBJ2-1, with 7 bases aligning to TRBD1. Germline V gene data show CDR1 as SGHTA and CDR2 as FQGNSA. V shed 7 bases and J 5 bases; nucleotides not matched to a gene: 8. The CDR3 has 14 residues.

This clonotype was recorded at least ten times. V and J are TRBV7-9 and TRBJ2-1, with D perhaps matching TRBD1 (6 bases). Germline values: CDR1 SEHNR, CDR2 FQNEAQ (reference sequence). This CDR3 region has 13 residues. Trimming cost V 0 bases and J 7 bases, with 7 bases left between them. The CDR3 spells CASSLAQGNEQFF. In DNA form, the CDR3 reads TGTGCCAGCAGCTTAGCCCAGGGGAATGAGCAGTTCTTC.

In this sample, this clonotype turned up a few times. J is TRBJ2-1 and V is TRBV20-1; perhaps TRBD2 as D (5 bases). Germline V gene data show CDR1 as DFQATT and CDR2 as SNEGSKA (reference sequence). This CDR3 region has 16 residues. The V end lost 0 bases, the J end lost 0 bases, and 12 bases lay between the germline ends. The CDR3 DNA is TGCAGTGCTAGAGATATAAGCGGAAGCTCCTACAATGAGCAGTTCTTC. This gives the protein CSARDISGSSYNEQFF.

The CDR3 coding sequence is TGTGCCAGCAGCTTGACCAAGGGTGACTACGAGCAGTACTTC. Protein: CASSLTKGDYEQYF. J is TRBJ2-7 and V is TRBV7-9, with D uncertain. Trimming shortened V by 3 bases and J by 3 bases, and 12 bases separated the two germline ends. Germline V gene sequence: CDR1 SEHNR, CDR2 FQNEAQ (reference sequence). The CDR3 contains 14 residues.